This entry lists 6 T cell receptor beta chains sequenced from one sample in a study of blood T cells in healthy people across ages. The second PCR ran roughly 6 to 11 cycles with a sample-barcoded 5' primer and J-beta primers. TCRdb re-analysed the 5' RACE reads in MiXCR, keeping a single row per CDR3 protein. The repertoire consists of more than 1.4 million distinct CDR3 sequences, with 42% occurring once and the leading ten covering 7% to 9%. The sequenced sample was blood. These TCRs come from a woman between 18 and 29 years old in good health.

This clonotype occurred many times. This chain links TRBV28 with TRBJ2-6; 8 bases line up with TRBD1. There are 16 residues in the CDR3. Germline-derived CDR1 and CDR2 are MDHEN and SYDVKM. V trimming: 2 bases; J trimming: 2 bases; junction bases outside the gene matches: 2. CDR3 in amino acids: CASSLPQGAGANVLTF. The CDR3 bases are TGTGCCAGCAGTTTACCACAGGGGGCTGGGGCCAACGTCCTGACTTTC.

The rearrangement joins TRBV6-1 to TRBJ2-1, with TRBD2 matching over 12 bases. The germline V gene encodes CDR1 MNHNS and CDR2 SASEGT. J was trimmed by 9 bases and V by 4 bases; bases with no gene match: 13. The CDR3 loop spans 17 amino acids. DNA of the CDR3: TGTGCCAGCAGTGCGAGGACTAGCGGGACGTCGGGAGGTGAGCAGTTCTTC. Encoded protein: CASSARTSGTSGGEQFF.

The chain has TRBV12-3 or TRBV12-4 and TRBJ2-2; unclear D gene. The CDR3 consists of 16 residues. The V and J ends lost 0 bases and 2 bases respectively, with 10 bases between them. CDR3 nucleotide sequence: TGTGCCAGCAGTTTAGCGTCCGATTCTAACACCGGGGAGCTGTTTTTT. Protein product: CASSLASDSNTGELFF.

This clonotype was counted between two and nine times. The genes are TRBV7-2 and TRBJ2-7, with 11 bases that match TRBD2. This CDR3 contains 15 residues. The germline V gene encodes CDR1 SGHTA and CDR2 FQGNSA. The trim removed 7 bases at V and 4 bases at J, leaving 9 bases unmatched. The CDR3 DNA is TGTGCCAGCACTGTGACTAGCGGGACATTTTACGAGCAGTACTTC. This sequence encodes CASTVTSGTFYEQYF.

In DNA, the CDR3 is TGTGCCAGCAATCGAGGCTCTGGGGTGGGCACTGAAGCTTTCTTT. Amino acid sequence: CASNRGSGVGTEAFF. The gene calls are TRBV7-8 and TRBJ1-1; D not resolved. The CDR3 contains 15 residues. Germline V gene data show CDR1 as SGHVS and CDR2 as FQNEAQ. The V and J ends lost 7 bases and 4 bases respectively, with 19 bases between them.

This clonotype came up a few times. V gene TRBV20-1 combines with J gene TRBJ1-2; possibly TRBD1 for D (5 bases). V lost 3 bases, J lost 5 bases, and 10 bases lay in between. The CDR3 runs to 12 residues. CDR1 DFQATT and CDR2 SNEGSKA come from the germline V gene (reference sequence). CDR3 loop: CSARDIPYGYTF. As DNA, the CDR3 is TGCAGTGCTAGGGACATCCCTTATGGCTACACCTTC.